The present TCR delta chain was sequenced within a study of gamma-delta chains in newborns, infants, children. Study-wide background: Innate gammadelta T cells reportedly expand polyclonally right after birth, driven by microbial exposure, per the title.

TCRdb re-processed the reads via CATT. The top ten clones hold 15% to 19% of a sample with roughly 7,200 delta-chain clones, roughly 0.66% of them seen once. This CDR3 is 17 amino acids long. Trimming shortened V by 0 bases and J by 3 bases, and 11 bases separated the two germline ends. The germline CDR1 and CDR2 sequences are GEAIGNYY and EKD. This clone was counted a few times. A much larger clone lies a single base off, so this may be a read error. The chain carries TRDV2 and TRDJ3; possible D gene TRDD3, 5 bases. This clonotype was obtained from a child who was a newborn, infant or young child, either healthy, febrile or measles-vaccinated (not recorded which). The sequenced sample was blood. CDR3 in amino acids: CACDTVLDLWDTRQMFF. DNA for the CDR3: TGTGCCTGTGACACCGTACTGGACCTCTGGGACACCCGACAGATGTTTTTC.